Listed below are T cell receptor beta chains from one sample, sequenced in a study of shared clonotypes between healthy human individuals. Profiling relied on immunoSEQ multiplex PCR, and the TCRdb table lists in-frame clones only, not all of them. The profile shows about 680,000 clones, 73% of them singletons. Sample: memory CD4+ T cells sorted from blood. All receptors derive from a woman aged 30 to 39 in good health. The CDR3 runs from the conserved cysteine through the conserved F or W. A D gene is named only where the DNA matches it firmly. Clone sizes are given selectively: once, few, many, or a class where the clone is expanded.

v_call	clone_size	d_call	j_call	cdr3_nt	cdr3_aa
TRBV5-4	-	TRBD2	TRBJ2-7	TGTGCCAGCAGCCCGGGACTAGGGGCCAGCTACGAGCAGTACTTC	CASSPGLGASYEQYF
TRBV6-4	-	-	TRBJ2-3	TGTGCCAGCTCGGGGAGCACAGATACGCAGTATTTT	CASSGSTDTQYF
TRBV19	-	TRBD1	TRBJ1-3	TGTGCCAGTAGTACAGGGGGATCAGCTGGAAACACCATATATTTT	CASSTGGSAGNTIYF
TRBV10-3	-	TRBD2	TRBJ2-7	TGTGCCACCGATCTTGGGACTAGCGCCTACGAGCAGTACTTC	CATDLGTSAYEQYF
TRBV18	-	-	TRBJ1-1	TGTGCCAGCTCACCGACATCTTACACTGAAGCTTTCTTT	CASSPTSYTEAFF
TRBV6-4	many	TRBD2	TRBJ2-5	TGTGCCAGCAGTGCTAGCGGGAGTGGTCGGGAGACCCAGTACTTC	CASSASGSGRETQYF
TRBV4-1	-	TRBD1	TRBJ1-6	TGCGCCAGCAGCCAGGAATACAGGGGCCCTAACTATAATTCACCCCTCCACTTT	CASSQEYRGPNYNSPLHF
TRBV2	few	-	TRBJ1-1	TGTGCCAGCAGTGATCGGGCAGTACGAGCTTTCTTT	CASSDRAVRAFF
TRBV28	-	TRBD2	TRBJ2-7	TGTGCCAGCAGTTTACTAGCGGGGGTCTCCTACGAGCAGTACTTC	CASSLLAGVSYEQYF
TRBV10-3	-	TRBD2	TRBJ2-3	TGTGCCATCAGTGAGACCCCACCTAGCGGGAGGGGGTCACGGGAGTATTTT	CAISETPPSGRGSREYF